The next 4 T cell receptor beta chains were all read from a single sample in a study of blood T cell repertoires in COVID-19. TCRdb's table, derived via immunoSEQ multiplex PCR, lists solely in-frame clones and lacks some. The sample includes fewer than 10,000 clones, 70% to 85% of them seen just once. The sample consisted of peripheral blood. All receptors come from a human donor in a cohort sampled during active COVID-19.

The chain recombines TRBV19 with TRBJ2-4, with a weak D call TRBD2 (6 bases). The CDR3 runs 17 residues. Germline lookup yields CDR1 LNHDA and CDR2 SQIVND (reference sequence). V was pared by 1 base and J by 1 base, with 14 bases between. The CDR3: CASSIAASEIAKNIQYF. The CDR3 bases are TGTGCCAGTAGTATAGCCGCTAGCGAAATCGCCAAAAACATTCAGTACTTC.

V is TRBV12-3 or TRBV12-4 and J is TRBJ1-2; D unclear. Trimming pared 5 bases from V and 2 bases from J, leaving 9 bases between. The CDR3 runs 13 residues. The DNA of the CDR3 is TGTGCCAGCAGTCCGGCCGGGAACTATGGCTACACCTTC. Encoded protein: CASSPAGNYGYTF.

CDR3 residues: CASSLGDSNTEAFF. Written as DNA, the CDR3 is TGCGCCAGCAGCTTGGGGGACAGCAACACTGAAGCTTTCTTT. V usage is TRBV5-1 and J usage is TRBJ1-1, with 7 bases identical to TRBD1. J gave up 2 bases and V 0 bases, and 1 base lay outside the gene matches. CDR1 is SGHRS, CDR2 YFSETQ, per germline. This CDR3 comprises 14 residues.

The chain carries TRBV10-1 and TRBJ2-3; 11 bases are shared with TRBD2. Germline-derived CDR1 and CDR2 are WNHNN and SYGVQD (reference sequence). The CDR3 spans 15 residues. V shed 5 bases and J 0 bases; nucleotides not matched to a gene: 1. DNA for the CDR3: TGCGCCAGCAGTACTAGCGGGGGAAGCACAGATACGCAGTATTTT. Translated: CASSTSGGSTDTQYF.